These T cell receptor beta chains were read from a single sample in a study of T-cell memory formation after mild COVID-19. A single record per CDR3 protein comes from TCRdb applying MiXCR to the 5' RACE reads. Seen here are 450,000 or so distinct CDR3 sequences, around 27% observed once, and the top ten hold about 12%. Sample: PBMCs or a T cell subset sorted from them (not recorded which). The receptors here all came from an adult woman who had mild COVID-19 (a few samples of this study predate the infection). Cell type and time point are not known. CDR3s include the opening cysteine and the closing phenylalanine or tryptophan. Each record gives: clone size, D gene, CDR3 length, V gene, J gene, CDR3 protein, CDR3 DNA. D genes are given only for firm matches. For some rows the clone size is stated as once, few or many, or as a class when expanded; others skip it.

few	.	13	TRBV10-3	TRBJ1-1	CAISDTVNTEAFF	TGTGCCATCAGTGATACGGTGAACACTGAAGCTTTCTTT
few	.	13	TRBV4-1	TRBJ1-5	CASSPTWGGPQHF	TGCGCCAGCAGCCCCACCTGGGGTGGGCCCCAGCATTTT
few	TRBD2	19	TRBV6-2/TRBV6-3	TRBJ2-1	CASSSTGLAGEMSYNEQFF	TGTGCCAGCAGTTCGACGGGACTAGCGGGAGAGATGTCCTACAATGAGCAGTTCTTC
.	TRBD1	17	TRBV5-1	TRBJ2-1	CASSLRPSDRDYNEQFF	TGCGCCAGCAGCTTGCGACCCTCGGACAGGGATTACAATGAGCAGTTCTTC
.	.	13	TRBV5-1	TRBJ2-5	CASSLGWQETQYF	TGCGCCAGCAGCTTAGGATGGCAAGAGACCCAGTACTTC
.	TRBD2	20	TRBV6-6	TRBJ2-1	CASSYSTSGAFRRSYNEQFF	TGTGCCAGCAGTTACTCGACTAGCGGGGCCTTCCGACGCTCCTACAATGAGCAGTTCTTC
.	.	14	TRBV27	TRBJ2-7	CASSLIGGHNEQYF	TGTGCCAGCAGTTTAATCGGGGGCCACAACGAGCAGTACTTC
few	.	17	TRBV5-6	TRBJ2-3	CASSLADRGISTDTQYF	TGTGCCAGCAGCTTGGCGGACCGGGGGATTAGCACAGATACGCAGTATTTT
.	.	15	TRBV30	TRBJ1-5	CAWSVGFGGNQPQHF	TGTGCCTGGAGTGTGGGGTTCGGAGGCAATCAGCCCCAGCATTTT
once	.	13	TRBV6-6	TRBJ1-2	CASSSTGLYGYTF	TGTGCCAGCAGCTCCACAGGGCTCTATGGCTACACCTTC
.	TRBD2	16	TRBV19	TRBJ2-2	CASLPLAGIITGELFF	TGTGCCAGCCTTCCGCTAGCGGGAATTATCACCGGGGAGCTGTTTTTT
.	TRBD1	13	TRBV24-1	TRBJ1-5	CATSSSGGQPQHF	TGTGCCACCAGTAGCTCAGGGGGCCAGCCCCAGCATTTT
few	.	13	TRBV7-9	TRBJ1-1	CASSTTMNTEAFF	TGTGCCAGCAGTACTACGATGAACACTGAAGCTTTCTTT
few	TRBD2	17	TRBV11-2	TRBJ2-3	CASSPVGVLAGIETQYF	TGTGCCAGCAGCCCCGTCGGTGTACTAGCGGGGATTGAGACGCAGTATTTT
.	TRBD1	15	TRBV9	TRBJ1-2	CASSVGVRTGGLATF	TGTGCCAGCAGCGTAGGTGTAAGGACAGGGGGCCTAGCCACCTTC
.	TRBD1	15	TRBV18	TRBJ2-7	CASSPTGGKSYEQYF	TGTGCCAGCTCACCGACAGGGGGCAAATCCTACGAGCAGTACTTC
.	.	13	TRBV29-1	TRBJ1-1	CSVTITVNTEAFF	TGCAGCGTTACCATTACAGTGAACACTGAAGCTTTCTTT
.	.	15	TRBV3-1	TRBJ2-2	CASSQRGKVPGELFF	TGTGCCAGCAGCCAACGAGGGAAAGTCCCCGGGGAGCTGTTTTTT
.	TRBD1	14	TRBV25-1	TRBJ1-2	CASSEDRGLNGYTF	TGTGCCAGCAGTGAAGACAGGGGGCTTAATGGCTACACCTTC
few	TRBD2	16	TRBV7-2	TRBJ2-5	CASSKGASGSIETQYF	TGTGCCAGCTCCAAAGGGGCTAGCGGGAGTATAGAGACCCAGTACTTC
.	.	14	TRBV24-1	TRBJ2-2	CATSVPGFPGELIF	TGTGCCACCAGTGTGCCGGGGTTTCCCGGGGAGCTGATTTTT
many	TRBD1	16	TRBV15	TRBJ2-1	CATSRLDRGSYNEQFF	TGTGCCACCAGCAGATTAGACAGGGGCTCCTACAATGAGCAGTTCTTC
.	.	13	TRBV6-2/TRBV6-3	TRBJ2-2	CASSYGVTGELFF	TGTGCCAGCAGTTACGGGGTCACCGGGGAGCTGTTTTTT
few	TRBD1	12	TRBV13	TRBJ1-1	CASSYGQGEAFF	TGTGCCAGCAGCTATGGACAGGGTGAGGCTTTCTTT
few	.	15	TRBV27	TRBJ2-3	CASSEIDGSTDTQYF	TGTGCCAGCAGCGAGATTGACGGTAGCACAGATACGCAGTATTTT
.	TRBD2	17	TRBV12-3/TRBV12-4	TRBJ2-1	CASSLSSGIGTDNEQFF	TGTGCCAGCAGTTTATCTAGCGGGATAGGGACTGACAATGAGCAGTTCTTC
.	.	21	TRBV4-2	TRBJ1-4	CASSQELSGWGTVPTNEKLFF	TGTGCCAGCAGCCAAGAATTAAGTGGTTGGGGTACAGTACCAACTAATGAAAAACTGTTTTTT
.	TRBD1	13	TRBV12-3/TRBV12-4	TRBJ1-2	CASSFSTGQAYTF	TGTGCCAGCAGTTTTTCGACAGGACAGGCCTACACCTTC
.	.	15	TRBV5-1	TRBJ2-7	CASSTYAEGVGEQYF	TGCGCCAGCAGCACCTACGCGGAGGGGGTCGGCGAGCAGTACTTC
few	.	14	TRBV20-1	TRBJ1-2	CSASPGTHLGGYTF	TGCAGTGCGTCTCCCGGAACGCACTTAGGTGGCTACACCTTC
once	.	13	TRBV30	TRBJ1-1	CAWSFTWTQRAFF	TGTGCCTGGAGTTTCACGTGGACACAGCGAGCTTTCTTT
.	.	13	TRBV24-1	TRBJ2-1	CATSSDYYDEQFF	TGTGCCACCAGCTCGGACTACTATGATGAGCAGTTCTTC
.	TRBD2	16	TRBV9	TRBJ2-3	CASSVSGGRTFDTQYF	TGTGCCAGCAGCGTGAGCGGGGGTCGCACTTTTGATACGCAGTATTTT
.	TRBD1	15	TRBV9	TRBJ1-5	CASSVQGAANQPQHF	TGTGCCAGCAGCGTTCAGGGGGCCGCCAATCAGCCCCAGCATTTT
many	.	15	TRBV12-3/TRBV12-4	TRBJ2-7	CASSFRDSSTYEQYF	TGTGCCAGCAGTTTTCGGGACTCCTCAACCTACGAGCAGTACTTC
.	.	13	TRBV7-9	TRBJ2-2	CASRSTETGELFF	TGTGCCAGCAGGTCGACTGAGACCGGGGAGCTGTTTTTT
.	TRBD1	14	TRBV5-1	TRBJ2-1	CASSPGQGLYEQFF	TGCGCCAGCAGCCCGGGACAGGGGCTGTATGAGCAGTTCTTC
.	.	17	TRBV6-1	TRBJ2-7	CASTRLDGHMGSYEQYF	TGTGCCAGCACCAGACTCGACGGACACATGGGTTCCTACGAGCAGTACTTC
.	TRBD2	16	TRBV3-1	TRBJ2-7	CASSPSNSGGAGEQYF	TGTGCCAGCAGCCCGAGTAACAGCGGGGGGGCGGGTGAGCAGTACTTC
.	.	14	TRBV3-1	TRBJ1-1	CASSRSLSNTEALF	TGTGCCAGCAGCCGAAGTTTGTCGAACACTGAAGCTTTATTT
.	.	12	TRBV29-1	TRBJ2-4	CSVSGPEMLQYF	TGCAGCGTTTCGGGGCCAGAGATGCTTCAGTACTTC
few	TRBD2	16	TRBV14	TRBJ2-3	CASSQLGTSSADTQYF	TGTGCCAGCAGCCAACTAGGGACTAGCTCTGCAGATACGCAGTATTTT
.	.	15	TRBV5-1	TRBJ2-1	CASSSGPADYNEQFF	TGCGCCAGCAGCTCGGGACCAGCAGACTACAATGAGCAGTTCTTC
many	.	12	TRBV11-2	TRBJ2-5	CASSADGETQYF	TGTGCCAGCAGCGCAGATGGGGAGACCCAGTACTTC
few	.	15	TRBV9	TRBJ2-1	CASSSNTGSRNEQFF	TGTGCCAGCAGCTCCAATACCGGGAGCCGCAATGAGCAGTTCTTC
.	.	18	TRBV6-4	TRBJ2-3	CASSDSSVAGLATDTQYF	TGTGCCAGCAGTGACTCGTCTGTTGCAGGGTTGGCCACAGATACGCAGTATTTT
.	.	14	TRBV29-1	TRBJ2-3	CSVEDPRRADTQYF	TGCAGCGTTGAAGATCCCAGACGGGCAGATACGCAGTATTTT
many	.	16	TRBV4-3	TRBJ2-6	CASSRQRGSGANVLTF	TGCGCCAGCAGCCGGCAAAGGGGCTCTGGGGCCAACGTCCTGACTTTC
.	TRBD2	16	TRBV2	TRBJ2-3	CASRDTRAGGPDTQYF	TGTGCCAGCAGGGACACCCGGGCGGGGGGGCCAGATACGCAGTATTTT
.	.	15	TRBV5-5	TRBJ1-4	CASSLAERTREKLFF	TGTGCCAGCAGCTTGGCCGAGAGGACGCGTGAAAAACTGTTTTTT
.	TRBD2	17	TRBV12-3/TRBV12-4	TRBJ2-3	CASGNFGLAAFTDTQYF	TGTGCCAGCGGCAACTTCGGACTAGCGGCTTTCACAGATACGCAGTATTTT
.	.	19	TRBV11-3	TRBJ2-3	CASSLEGHLTPLNTDTQYF	TGTGCCAGCAGCTTAGAGGGTCACCTAACACCCTTAAACACAGATACGCAGTATTTT
many	TRBD1	15	TRBV6-2/TRBV6-3	TRBJ2-7	CASSSTGQGDYEQYF	TGTGCCAGCAGTTCCACGGGACAGGGTGACTACGAGCAGTACTTC
.	.	13	TRBV9	TRBJ2-2	CASSVGVAGELFF	TGTGCCAGCAGCGTGGGGGTTGCCGGGGAGCTGTTTTTT
few	TRBD1	13	TRBV24-1	TRBJ1-5	CATRGTVNQPQHF	TGTGCCACCCGCGGGACAGTGAATCAGCCCCAGCATTTT
.	.	16	TRBV10-3	TRBJ1-1	CAIRGQQGVSSTEAFF	TGTGCCATCCGGGGCCAACAGGGAGTATCGAGCACTGAAGCTTTCTTT
.	TRBD1	14	TRBV6-1	TRBJ2-4	CASSEQGAGNIQYF	TGTGCCAGCAGTGAACAGGGGGCCGGGAACATTCAGTACTTC